This TCR beta chain was sequenced in a study of T cell repertoires in ileal Crohn's disease. Germline values: CDR1 SQVTM, CDR2 ANQGSEA. The CDR3 has 14 amino acids. Trimming removed 5 bases from V and 8 bases from J; junction bases left unmatched: 14. Measured with immunoSEQ multiplex PCR; TCRdb has only the in-frame clones, and not every one. The sample contains approximately 2,600 clones, roughly 80% of which appear only once. This chain links TRBV29-1 with TRBJ1-2, with 7 bases identical to TRBD1. This TCR came from an adult with Crohn's disease. Sequenced sample: ileal tissue. CDR3 nucleotides: TGCAGCGTTCCCCGACTAGAGGGGGCTGTAGGCTACACCTTC. Its translation is CSVPRLEGAVGYTF. The variable domain in full, completed from reference TRBV29-1 and TRBJ1-2, reads SAVISQKPSRDICQRGTSLTIQCQVDSQVTMMFWYRQQPGQSLTLIATANQGSEATYESGFVIDKFPISRPNLTFSTLTVSNMSPEDSSIYLCSVPRLEGAVGYTFGSGTRLTVV.